Presented here are 10 T cell receptor beta chains from one specimen sequenced in a study of cytomegalovirus exposure and HLA in healthy donors. 13 Jbeta primers and 60 Vbeta primers were used for the PCR. Here immunoSEQ multiplex PCR was the method, and the copy in TCRdb shows in-frame clones only, minus some. The table includes approximately 210,000 clones, over 60% detected once. Material: PBMCs. The receptors derive from a woman aged 35 to 49 in good health and CMV-seronegative.

This chain connects TRBV18 to TRBJ2-3, with 10 bases identical to TRBD2. The CDR3 is 16 amino acids. The V gene's germline CDR1 is KGHSH and CDR2 LQKENI. V shed 2 bases, J shed 2 bases, and the junction held 4 bases outside the gene matches. The CDR3 nucleotides are TGTGCCAGCTCACCAAGGACTAGCGGACACACAGATACGCAGTATTTT. It is translated as CASSPRTSGHTDTQYF.

This clone was seen only once. CDR3 coding DNA: TGTGCCAGCAGCACGGGGACTCAACCGTACGAGCAGTACGTC. This translates into CASSTGTQPYEQYV. V and J are TRBV7-2 and TRBJ2-7; D may be TRBD2 (6 bases). The CDR3 consists of 14 residues. Germline assignment: CDR1 SGHTA and CDR2 FQGNSA. The V end lost 5 bases, the J end lost 4 bases, and 15 bases lay between the germline ends.

The chain joins TRBV5-1 to TRBJ2-5; D not resolved. With 4 bases removed from V and 4 bases from J, the gap between germline ends came to 17 bases. CDR1 and CDR2 (germline): SGHRS, YFSETQ. The length of the CDR3 is 15 residues. For the CDR3, the DNA is TGCGCCAGCAGCCCCGCCCCTGGGCCAAGAGAGACCCAGTACTTC. Protein sequence: CASSPAPGPRETQYF.

This chain links TRBV15 with TRBJ2-1, with TRBD2 as a possible D gene (6 bases). V was trimmed by 3 bases and J by 7 bases, leaving 16 bases between them. CDR1 LNHNV and CDR2 YYDKDF come from the germline V gene (reference sequence). This CDR3 has 15 residues. CDR3 loop: CATSSLSGGGNEQFF. CDR3 nucleotide sequence: TGTGCCACCAGCAGCCTCAGTGGCGGAGGGAATGAGCAGTTCTTC.

This clone was seen a handful of times. This sequence joins TRBV4-3 and TRBJ2-1, with 12 bases lining up with TRBD2. The CDR3 extends over 18 amino acids. The ends lost 0 bases at V and 7 bases at J; junction bases unmatched: 10. CDR1 and CDR2 (germline): LGHNA, YSLEER. The CDR3 sequence is CASSQDGLAGGPENEQFF. The DNA of the CDR3 is TGCGCCAGCAGCCAAGATGGCCTAGCGGGAGGGCCGGAAAATGAGCAGTTCTTC.

This clone was recorded a few times. This sequence joins TRBV5-1 and TRBJ1-1; 7 nucleotides agree with TRBD1. The junction had 5 bases not matched to a gene; V was cut back by 0 bases and J by 3 bases. Germline CDR1 is SGHRS and CDR2 is YFSETQ. This CDR3 has 15 residues. The CDR3 nucleotides are TGCGCCAGCAGCTTGGCCAACAGGGGACACACTGAAGCTTTCTTT. This translates into CASSLANRGHTEAFF.

This clone was counted a single time. The V call is TRBV27, the J call TRBJ2-5; D possibly corresponds to TRBD1 (7 bases). V was trimmed by 5 bases and J by 4 bases, leaving 26 bases between them. Per the germline V gene, CDR1 is MNHEY and CDR2 is SMNVEV (reference sequence). The CDR3 spans 18 residues. The CDR3 DNA reads TGTGCCAGCAGTCTTCGGGGCGGAGGGGGCTGGTCGTTAGAGACCCAGTACTTC. This gives the protein CASSLRGGGGWSLETQYF.

V is TRBV30 and J is TRBJ2-3; tentatively, D is TRBD2 (6 bases). This CDR3 region has 16 residues. The germline CDR1 and CDR2 sequences are GTSNPN and SVGIG (reference sequence). Trimming removed 0 bases at V and 1 base at J, with 14 bases between. Here the CDR3 reads CAWSVRSPGGTDTQYF. The CDR3 DNA is TGTGCCTGGAGTGTACGATCTCCGGGGGGCACAGATACGCAGTATTTT.

V usage is TRBV7-3 and J usage is TRBJ1-1; D might be TRBD1 (5 bases). The V end was cut by 5 bases, the J end by 8 bases, with 12 bases between. CDR3 length: 12 residues. From germline, CDR1 is SGHTA and CDR2 FQGTGA. The CDR3: CASSQGVGEAFF. The DNA of the CDR3 is TGTGCCAGCAGCCAAGGGGTTGGGGAAGCTTTCTTT.

This clone occurred once. The chain employs TRBV4-1 and TRBJ1-1; no reliable D call. This CDR3 comprises 14 residues. V lost 0 bases to trimming and J lost 1 base, with 6 bases between them. Germline V gene sequence: CDR1 MGHRA, CDR2 YSYEKL. Here the CDR3 reads CASSQEEGNTEAFF. CDR3 nucleotide sequence: TGCGCCAGCAGCCAAGAAGAGGGGAACACTGAAGCTTTCTTT.